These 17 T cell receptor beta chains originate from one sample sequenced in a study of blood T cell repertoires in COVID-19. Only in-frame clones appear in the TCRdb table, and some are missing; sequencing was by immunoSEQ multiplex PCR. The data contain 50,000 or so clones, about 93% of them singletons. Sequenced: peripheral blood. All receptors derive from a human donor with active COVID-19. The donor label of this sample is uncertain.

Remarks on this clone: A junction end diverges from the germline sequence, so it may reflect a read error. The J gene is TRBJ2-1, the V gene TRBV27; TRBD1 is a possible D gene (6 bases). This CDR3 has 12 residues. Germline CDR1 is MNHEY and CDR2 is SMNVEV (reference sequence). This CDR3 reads CASSLSGAERFF. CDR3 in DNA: TGTGCCAGCAGTTTATCGGGGGCCGAGCGGTTCTTC.

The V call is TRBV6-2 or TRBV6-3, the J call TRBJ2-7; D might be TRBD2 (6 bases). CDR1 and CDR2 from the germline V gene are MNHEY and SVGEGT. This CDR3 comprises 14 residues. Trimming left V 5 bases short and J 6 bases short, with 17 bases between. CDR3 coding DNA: TGTGCCAGCAGTCCCCTCCATCTAGCGAGCGAGCAGTACGTC. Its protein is CASSPLHLASEQYV.

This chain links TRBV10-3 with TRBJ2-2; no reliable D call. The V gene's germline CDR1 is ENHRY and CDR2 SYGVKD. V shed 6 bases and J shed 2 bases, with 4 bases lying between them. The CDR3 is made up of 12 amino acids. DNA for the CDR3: TGTGCCATCAGGACAAACACCGGGGAGCTGTTTTTT. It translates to CAIRTNTGELFF.

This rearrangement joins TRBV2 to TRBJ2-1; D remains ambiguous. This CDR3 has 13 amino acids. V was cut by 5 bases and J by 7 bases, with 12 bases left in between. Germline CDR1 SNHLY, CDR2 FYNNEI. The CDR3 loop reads CASSTDPGNEQFF. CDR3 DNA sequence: TGTGCCAGCAGTACAGACCCTGGTAATGAGCAGTTCTTC.

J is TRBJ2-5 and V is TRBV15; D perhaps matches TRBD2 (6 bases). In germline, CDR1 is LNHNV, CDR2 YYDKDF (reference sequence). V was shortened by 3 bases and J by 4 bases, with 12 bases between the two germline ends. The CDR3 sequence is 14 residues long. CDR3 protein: CATSSAGQGETQYF. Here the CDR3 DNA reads TGTGCCACCAGCAGTGCGGGGCAGGGAGAGACCCAGTACTTC.

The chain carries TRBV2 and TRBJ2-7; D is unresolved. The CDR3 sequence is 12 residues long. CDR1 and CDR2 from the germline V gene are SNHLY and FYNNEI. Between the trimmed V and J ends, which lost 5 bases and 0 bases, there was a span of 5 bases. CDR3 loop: CASSTNSYEQYF. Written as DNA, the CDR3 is TGTGCCAGCAGTACAAACTCCTACGAGCAGTACTTC.

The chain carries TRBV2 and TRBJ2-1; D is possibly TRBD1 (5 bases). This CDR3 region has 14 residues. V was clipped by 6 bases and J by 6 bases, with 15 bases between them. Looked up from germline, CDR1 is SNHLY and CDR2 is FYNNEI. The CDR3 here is CASRKGGARNEQFF. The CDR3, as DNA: TGTGCCAGCAGGAAGGGTGGGGCCCGCAATGAGCAGTTCTTC.

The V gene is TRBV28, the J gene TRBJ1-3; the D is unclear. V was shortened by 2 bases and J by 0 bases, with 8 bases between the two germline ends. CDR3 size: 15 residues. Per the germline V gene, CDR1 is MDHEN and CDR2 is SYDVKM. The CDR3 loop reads CASSLVHSSGNTIYF. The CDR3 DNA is TGTGCCAGCAGTTTAGTTCATTCCTCTGGAAACACCATATATTTT.

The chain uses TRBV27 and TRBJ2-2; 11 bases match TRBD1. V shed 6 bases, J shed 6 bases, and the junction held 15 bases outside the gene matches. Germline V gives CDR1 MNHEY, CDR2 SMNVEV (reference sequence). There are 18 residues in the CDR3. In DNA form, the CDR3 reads TGTGCCAGCAGGGACGGGAGAAGGACAGGGGGCAATCCCGGGGAGCTGTTTTTT. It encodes CASRDGRRTGGNPGELFF.

In DNA form, the CDR3 reads TGTGCCAGCGCTCTGAGGGTCGATGAGCAGTTCTTC. Its protein product is CASALRVDEQFF. V is TRBV2 and J is TRBJ2-1, with a tentative D call TRBD2 (5 bases). Trimming stripped 8 bases from V and 8 bases from J, with 13 bases between. From germline, CDR1 is SNHLY and CDR2 FYNNEI. The CDR3 has 12 amino acids.

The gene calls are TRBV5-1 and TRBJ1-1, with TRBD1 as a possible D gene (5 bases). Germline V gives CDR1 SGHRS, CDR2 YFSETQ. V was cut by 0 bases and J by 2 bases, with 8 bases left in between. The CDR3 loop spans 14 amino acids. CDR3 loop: CASSLGGSNTEAFF. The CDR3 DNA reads TGCGCCAGCAGCTTGGGGGGCTCCAACACTGAAGCTTTCTTT.

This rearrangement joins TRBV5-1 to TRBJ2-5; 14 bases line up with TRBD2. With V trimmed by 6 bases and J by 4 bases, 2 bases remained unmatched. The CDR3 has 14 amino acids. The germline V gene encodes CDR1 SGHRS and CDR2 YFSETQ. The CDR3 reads CASNGLAGGETQYF. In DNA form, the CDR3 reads TGCGCCAGCAATGGACTAGCGGGAGGAGAGACCCAGTACTTC.

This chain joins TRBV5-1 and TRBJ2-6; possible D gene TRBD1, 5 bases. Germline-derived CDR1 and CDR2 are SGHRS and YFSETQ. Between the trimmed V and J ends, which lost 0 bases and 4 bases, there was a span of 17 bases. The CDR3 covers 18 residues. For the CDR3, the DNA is TGCGCCAGCAGCTTGGGAGGTAGGGGTCCACTCGGGGCCAACGTCCTGACTTTC. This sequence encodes CASSLGGRGPLGANVLTF.

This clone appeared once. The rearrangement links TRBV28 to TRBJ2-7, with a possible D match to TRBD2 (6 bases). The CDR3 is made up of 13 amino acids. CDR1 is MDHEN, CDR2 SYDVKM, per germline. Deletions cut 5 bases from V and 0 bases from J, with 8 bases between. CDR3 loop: CASSDGSSYEQYF. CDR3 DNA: TGTGCCAGCAGTGACGGGAGCTCCTACGAGCAGTACTTC.

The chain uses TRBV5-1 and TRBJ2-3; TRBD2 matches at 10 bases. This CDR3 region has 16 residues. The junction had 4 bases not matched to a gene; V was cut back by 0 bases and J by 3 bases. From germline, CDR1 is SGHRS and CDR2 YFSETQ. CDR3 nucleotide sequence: TGCGCCAGCAGCTTGGAGGTACTAGCGGGGACAGATACGCAGTATTTT. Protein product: CASSLEVLAGTDTQYF.

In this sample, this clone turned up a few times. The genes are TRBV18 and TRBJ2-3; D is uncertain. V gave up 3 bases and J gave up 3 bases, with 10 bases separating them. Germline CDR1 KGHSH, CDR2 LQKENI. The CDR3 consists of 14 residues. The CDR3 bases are TGTGCCAGCTCACCTGAGCTAGAGACAGATACGCAGTATTTT. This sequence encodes CASSPELETDTQYF. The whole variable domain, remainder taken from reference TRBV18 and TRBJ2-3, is NAGVMQNPRHLVRRRGQEARLRCSPMKGHSHVYWYRQLPEEGLKFMVYLQKENIIDESGMPKERFSAEFPKEGPSILRIQQVVRGDSAAYFCASSPELETDTQYFGPGTRLTVL.

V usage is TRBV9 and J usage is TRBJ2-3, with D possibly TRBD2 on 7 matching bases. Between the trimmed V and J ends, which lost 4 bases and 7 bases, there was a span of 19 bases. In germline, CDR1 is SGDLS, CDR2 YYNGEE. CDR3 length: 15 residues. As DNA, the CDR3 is TGTGCCAGCAGCCATGGGGGGGGCGAAGATCATACGCAGTATTTT. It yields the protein CASSHGGGEDHTQYF. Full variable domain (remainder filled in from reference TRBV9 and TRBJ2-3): DSGVTQTPKHLITATGQRVTLRCSPRSGDLSVYWYQQSLDQGLQFLIQYYNGEERAKGNILERFSAQQFPDLHSELNLSSLELGDSALYFCASSHGGGEDHTQYFGPGTRLTVL.